This note documents a single T cell receptor (beta chain) sequence. Its antigen is not known. The data were obtained in a study of T cell responses to AZD1222 COVID-19 vaccine. Study results and limitations: After two AZD1222 doses, spike-specific TCR breadth and depth rose versus day 0. Vaccine-associated CD4 TCRs spanned spike, dominant at 160-218 and 743-854.

TCRdb's table, derived via immunoSEQ multiplex PCR, lists solely in-frame clones and lacks some. The profile shows roughly 180,000 clones, roughly nine tenths of them singletons. Germline CDR1 reads SGHDT; CDR2 reads YYEEEE. V was pared by 0 bases and J by 5 bases, with 9 bases between. The CDR3 is 15 amino acids. The chain couples TRBV5-6 to TRBJ1-6; D gene ambiguous. This TCR was recovered from an adult in good health. The source was peripheral blood, collected on day 0 of AZD1222 vaccination. The CDR3 protein is CASSLGALNNSPLHF. CDR3 bases: TGTGCCAGCAGCTTGGGGGCACTCAATAATTCACCCCTCCACTTT. Combining the CDR3 with reference TRBV5-6 and TRBJ1-6 gives the whole variable domain DAGVTQSPTHLIKTRGQQVTLRCSPKSGHDTVSWYQQALGQGPQFIFQYYEEEERQRGNFPDRFSGHQFPNYSSELNVNALLLGDSALYLCASSLGALNNSPLHFGNGTRLTVT.